The sample holds a few counts of the clone carrying this TCR beta chain. These data belong to a study of blood T cell repertoires in COVID-19. For the study at large: The United States, Italy and Spain provided the acute and convalescent COVID-19 samples. The analysed material was cDNA or gDNA that came from T cells, B-cell-depleted T cells, or PBMCs.

Source study methods: Reference gene primer amplification yielded estimated nucleated cell counts. Data came from immunoSEQ multiplex PCR; TCRdb stores just in-frame clones and leaves some out. The V and J calls and clone size are taken from that table; D and trimming were inferred from the DNA. The sample comprises approximately 270,000 clones, about 80% of which are singletons, and 8.9% rests with the top ten. The CDR3 covers 17 residues. CDR1 MDHEN and CDR2 SYDVKM come from the germline V gene. Trimming stripped 5 bases from V and 5 bases from J, with 22 bases between. This sequence joins TRBV28 and TRBJ1-5; no clear D. This TCR derives from a man at least 80 years old with acute or convalescent COVID-19. Material for sequencing was peripheral blood. The CDR3 loop reads CASSPSMLNSLHQPQHF. CDR3 nucleotide sequence: TGTGCCAGCAGTCCTTCAATGCTGAACAGTTTACATCAGCCCCAGCATTTT.